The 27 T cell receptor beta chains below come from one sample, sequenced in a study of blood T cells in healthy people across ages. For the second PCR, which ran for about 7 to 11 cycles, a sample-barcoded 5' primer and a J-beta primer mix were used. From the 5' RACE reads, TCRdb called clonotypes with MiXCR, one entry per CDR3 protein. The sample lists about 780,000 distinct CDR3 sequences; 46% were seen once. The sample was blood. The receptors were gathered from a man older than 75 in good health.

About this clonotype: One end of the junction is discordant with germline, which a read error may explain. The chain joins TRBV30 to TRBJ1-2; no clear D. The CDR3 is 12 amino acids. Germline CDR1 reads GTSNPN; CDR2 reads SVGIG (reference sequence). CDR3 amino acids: CAGSLRAWGYTF. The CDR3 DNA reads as TGTGCCGGGAGTCTTAGGGCTTGGGGCTACACCTTC.

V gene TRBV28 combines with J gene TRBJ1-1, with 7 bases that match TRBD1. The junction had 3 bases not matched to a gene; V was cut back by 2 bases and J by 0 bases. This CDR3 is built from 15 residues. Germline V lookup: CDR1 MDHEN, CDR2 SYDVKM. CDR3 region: CASSLRGQMNTEAFF. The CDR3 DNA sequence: TGTGCCAGCAGTTTACGGGGACAGATGAACACTGAAGCTTTCTTT.

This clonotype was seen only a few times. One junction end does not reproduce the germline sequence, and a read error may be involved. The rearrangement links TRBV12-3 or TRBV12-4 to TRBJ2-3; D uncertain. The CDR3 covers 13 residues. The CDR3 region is CASSMASTDTQYF. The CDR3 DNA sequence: TGCGCCAGCAGCATGGCTAGCACAGATACGCAGTATTTT.

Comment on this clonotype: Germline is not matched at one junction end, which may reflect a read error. Here the CDR3 DNA reads TGCGCCAGCAGACAAGCTGACAGGGGGGGACTGGCTGGGGCCAACGTCCTGACTTTC. Its protein is CASRQADRGGLAGANVLTF. The chain has TRBV4-1 and TRBJ2-6, with TRBD1 matching over 9 bases. Per germline, CDR1 MGHRA and CDR2 YSYEKL. This CDR3 spans 19 amino acids.

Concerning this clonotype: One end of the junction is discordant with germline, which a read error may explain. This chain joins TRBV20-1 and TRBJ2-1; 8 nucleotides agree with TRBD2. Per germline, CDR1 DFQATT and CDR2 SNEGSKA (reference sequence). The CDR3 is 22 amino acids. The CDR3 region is CSAITLGGTLAGITTSYNERFF. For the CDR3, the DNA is TGCAGTGCTATCACACTAGGCGGGACTCTAGCGGGTATCACCACCTCCTACAATGAGCGGTTCTTC.

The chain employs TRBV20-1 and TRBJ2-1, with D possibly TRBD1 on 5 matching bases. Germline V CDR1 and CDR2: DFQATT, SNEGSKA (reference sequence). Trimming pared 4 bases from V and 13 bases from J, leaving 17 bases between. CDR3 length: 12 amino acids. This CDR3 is CSAKGVEETQFF. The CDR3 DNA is TGCAGTGCTAAAGGGGTTGAAGAGACCCAGTTCTTC.

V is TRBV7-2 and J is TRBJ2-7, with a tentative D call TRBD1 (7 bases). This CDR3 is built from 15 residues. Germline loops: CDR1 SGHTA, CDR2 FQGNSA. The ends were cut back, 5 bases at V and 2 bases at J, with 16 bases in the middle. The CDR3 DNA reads TGTGCCAGCAGCCAGGGGGGTGGCGGGACCTACGAGCAGTACTTC. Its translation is CASSQGGGGTYEQYF.

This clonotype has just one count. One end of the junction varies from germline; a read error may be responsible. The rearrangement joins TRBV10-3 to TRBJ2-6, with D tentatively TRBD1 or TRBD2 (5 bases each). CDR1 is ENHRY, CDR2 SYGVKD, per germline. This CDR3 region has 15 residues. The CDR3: CAIGGSDSGANVPTF. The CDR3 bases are TGTGCCATCGGTGGGAGCGACTCTGGGGCCAACGTCCCGACTTTC.

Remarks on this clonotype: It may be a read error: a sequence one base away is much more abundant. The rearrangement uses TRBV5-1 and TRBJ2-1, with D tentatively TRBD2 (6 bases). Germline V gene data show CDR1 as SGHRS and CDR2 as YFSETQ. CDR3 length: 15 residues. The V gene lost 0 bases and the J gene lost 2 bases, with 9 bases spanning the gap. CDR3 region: CASSLEAGTYNEQFF. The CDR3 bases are TGCGCCAGCAGCTTGGAGGCGGGAACCTACAATGAGCAGTTCTTC.

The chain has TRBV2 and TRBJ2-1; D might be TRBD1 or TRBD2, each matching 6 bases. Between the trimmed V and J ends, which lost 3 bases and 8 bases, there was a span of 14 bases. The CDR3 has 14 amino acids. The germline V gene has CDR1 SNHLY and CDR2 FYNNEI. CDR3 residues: CASSEEGGRYEQFF. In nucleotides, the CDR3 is TGTGCCAGCAGTGAGGAGGGGGGCAGATATGAGCAGTTCTTC.

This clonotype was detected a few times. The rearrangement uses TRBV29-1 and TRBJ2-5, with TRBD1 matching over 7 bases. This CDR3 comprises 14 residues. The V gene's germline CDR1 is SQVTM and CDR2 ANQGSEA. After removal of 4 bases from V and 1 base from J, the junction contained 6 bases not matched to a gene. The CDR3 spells CSVAEGGLQETQYF. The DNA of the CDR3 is TGCAGCGTTGCGGAAGGGGGCCTCCAAGAGACCCAGTACTTC.

This CDR3 reads CASSLEAGMRTDTQYF. CDR3 sequence (DNA): TGCGCCAGCAGCTTGGAGGCAGGGATGAGGACAGATACGCAGTATTTT. This chain joins TRBV5-1 and TRBJ2-3; TRBD1 is a possible D gene (5 bases). Germline V CDR1 and CDR2: SGHRS, YFSETQ. Trimming left V 0 bases short and J 3 bases short, with 14 bases between. The CDR3 has 16 amino acids.

CDR3 sequence reads: CASSEELAGGDEQFF. CDR3 sequence (DNA): TGTGCCAGCAGTGAAGAACTAGCGGGAGGCGATGAGCAGTTCTTC. The chain couples TRBV2 to TRBJ2-1, with 12 bases aligning to TRBD2. The germline gives CDR1 SNHLY, CDR2 FYNNEI. Trimming cost V 1 base and J 8 bases; bases outside gene matches: 3. The CDR3 loop spans 15 amino acids.

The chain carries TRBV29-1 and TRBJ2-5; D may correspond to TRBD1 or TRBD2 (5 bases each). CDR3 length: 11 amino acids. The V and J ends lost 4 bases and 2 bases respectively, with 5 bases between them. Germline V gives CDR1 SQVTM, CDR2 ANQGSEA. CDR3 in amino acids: CSVGGQETQYF. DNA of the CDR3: TGCAGCGTTGGGGGGCAAGAGACCCAGTACTTC. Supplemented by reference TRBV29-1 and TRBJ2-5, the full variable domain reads SAVISQKPSRDICQRGTSLTIQCQVDSQVTMMFWYRQQPGQSLTLIATANQGSEATYESGFVIDKFPISRPNLTFSTLTVSNMSPEDSSIYLCSVGGQETQYFGPGTRLLVL.

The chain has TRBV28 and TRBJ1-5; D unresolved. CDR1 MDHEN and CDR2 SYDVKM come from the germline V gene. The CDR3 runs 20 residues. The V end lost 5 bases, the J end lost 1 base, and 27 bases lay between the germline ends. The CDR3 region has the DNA TGTGCCAGCAGTGTACTAGACCTAAATTATAAGGGAGTGAGCAATCAGCCCCAGCATTTT. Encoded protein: CASSVLDLNYKGVSNQPQHF.

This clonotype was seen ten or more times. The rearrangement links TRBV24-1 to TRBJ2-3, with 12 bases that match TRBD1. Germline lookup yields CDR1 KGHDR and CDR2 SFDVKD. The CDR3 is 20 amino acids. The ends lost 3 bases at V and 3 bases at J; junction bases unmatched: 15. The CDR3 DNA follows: TGTGCCACCAGTGATACCGGGACAGGGGGCGCCGGTCGGATGACAGATACGCAGTATTTT. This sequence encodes CATSDTGTGGAGRMTDTQYF.

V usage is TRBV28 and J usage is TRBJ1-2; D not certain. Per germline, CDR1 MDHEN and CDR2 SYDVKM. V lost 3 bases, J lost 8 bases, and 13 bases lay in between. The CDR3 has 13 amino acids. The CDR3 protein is CASSLGSAPGYTF. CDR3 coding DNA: TGTGCCAGCAGTTTGGGCAGCGCTCCCGGCTACACCTTC.

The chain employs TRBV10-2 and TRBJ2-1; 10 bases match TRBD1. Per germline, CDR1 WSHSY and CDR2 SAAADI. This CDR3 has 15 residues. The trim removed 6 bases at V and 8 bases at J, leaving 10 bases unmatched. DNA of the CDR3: TGCGCCAGCAGCGGGACAGGGGCTTATCACGATGAGCAGTTCTTC. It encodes CASSGTGAYHDEQFF.

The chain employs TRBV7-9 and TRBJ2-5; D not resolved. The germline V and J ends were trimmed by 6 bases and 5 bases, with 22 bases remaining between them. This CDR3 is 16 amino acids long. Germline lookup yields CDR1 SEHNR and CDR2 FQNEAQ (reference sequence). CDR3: CASSYRAGNTIETQYF. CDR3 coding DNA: TGTGCCAGCAGTTACCGGGCAGGCAACACTATTGAGACCCAGTACTTC.

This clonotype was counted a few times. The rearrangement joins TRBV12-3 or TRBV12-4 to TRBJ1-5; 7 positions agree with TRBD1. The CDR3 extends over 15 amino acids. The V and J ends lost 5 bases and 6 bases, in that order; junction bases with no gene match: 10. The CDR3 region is CASSPTGSSGQPQHF. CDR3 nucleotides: TGTGCCAGCAGTCCGACAGGGTCTTCAGGTCAGCCCCAGCATTTT.

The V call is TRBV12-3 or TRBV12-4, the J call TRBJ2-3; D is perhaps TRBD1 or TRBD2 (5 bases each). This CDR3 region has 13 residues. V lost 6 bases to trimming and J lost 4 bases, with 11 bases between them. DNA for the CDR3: TGTGCCAGCAGAAGAATGGGGGCAGATACGCAGTATTTT. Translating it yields CASRRMGADTQYF.

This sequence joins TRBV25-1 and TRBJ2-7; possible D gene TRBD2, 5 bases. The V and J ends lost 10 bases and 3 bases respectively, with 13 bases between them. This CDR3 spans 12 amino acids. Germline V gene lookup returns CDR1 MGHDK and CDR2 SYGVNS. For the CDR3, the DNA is TGTGCCACCACCGGGATCCTCTACGAGCAGTACTTC. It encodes CATTGILYEQYF.

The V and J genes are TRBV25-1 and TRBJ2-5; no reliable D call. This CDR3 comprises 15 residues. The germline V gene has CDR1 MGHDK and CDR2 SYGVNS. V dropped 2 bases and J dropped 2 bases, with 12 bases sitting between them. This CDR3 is CASSEDARRQETQYF. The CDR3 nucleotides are TGTGCCAGCAGTGAAGATGCCCGAAGACAAGAGACCCAGTACTTC.

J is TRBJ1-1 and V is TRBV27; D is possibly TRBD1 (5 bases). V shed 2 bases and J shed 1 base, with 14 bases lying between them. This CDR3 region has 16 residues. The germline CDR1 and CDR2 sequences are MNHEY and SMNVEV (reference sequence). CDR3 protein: CASSLRIGAGNTEAFF. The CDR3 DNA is TGTGCCAGCAGTTTACGTATAGGGGCGGGGAACACTGAAGCTTTCTTT.

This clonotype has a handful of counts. CDR3 sequence: CASSRPPYEQYF. CDR3 nucleotide sequence: TGTGCCAGCAGCCGCCCCCCCTACGAGCAGTACTTC. The chain is built from TRBV5-6 and TRBJ2-7; D gene ambiguous. V lost 4 bases and J lost 2, with 7 bases in between. Germline V CDR1 and CDR2: SGHDT, YYEEEE. The CDR3 has 12 amino acids.

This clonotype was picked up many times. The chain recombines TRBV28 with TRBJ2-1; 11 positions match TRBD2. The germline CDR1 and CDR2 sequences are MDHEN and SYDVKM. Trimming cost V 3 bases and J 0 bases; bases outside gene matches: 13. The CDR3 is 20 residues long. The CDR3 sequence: CASSLPPGLAEKSSYNEQFF. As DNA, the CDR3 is TGTGCCAGCAGTTTGCCACCGGGACTAGCGGAAAAGAGCTCCTACAATGAGCAGTTCTTC.

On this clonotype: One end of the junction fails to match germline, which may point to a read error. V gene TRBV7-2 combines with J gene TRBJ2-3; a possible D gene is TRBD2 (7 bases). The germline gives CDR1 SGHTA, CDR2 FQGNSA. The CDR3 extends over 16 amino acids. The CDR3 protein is CASSLAVQRDTDTLYF. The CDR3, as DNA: TGTGCCAGCAGCTTAGCGGTCCAGCGGGACACAGATACGCTGTATTTT.